The rows below give T cell receptor beta chains drawn from one sample of a study of blood T cell repertoires in COVID-19. Only in-frame clones appear in the TCRdb table, and some are missing; sequencing was by immunoSEQ multiplex PCR. This sample yields just over 30,000 clones, of which around 90% are seen a single time; around 0.53% belongs to the top ten. The sequenced material came from peripheral blood. These receptors came from a woman aged 40 to 50 with active or convalescent COVID-19. Each CDR3 is given with its conserved first and last residue. The D gene is left open where the match is weak. Where a row states a size, it is once, few, many or the class of an expanded clone; other rows omit it.

V gene,clone size,D gene,J gene,CDR3 protein,CDR3 DNA
TRBV27,few,TRBD1,TRBJ2-2,CASRPGQSTGELFF,TGTGCCAGCCGACCGGGACAGAGCACCGGGGAGCTGTTTTTT
TRBV10-1,.,.,TRBJ1-3,CASSPGVGGNTIYF,TGCGCCAGCAGCCCAGGGGTCGGAGGAAACACCATATATTTT
TRBV18,.,.,TRBJ1-4,CASSPQGINEKLFF,TGTGCCAGCTCACCACAGGGGATTAATGAAAAACTGTTTTTT
TRBV30,.,TRBD1,TRBJ1-1,CAWDWTGSMNTEAFF,TGTGCCTGGGATTGGACAGGGAGCATGAACACTGAAGCTTTCTTT
TRBV6-5,.,.,TRBJ2-2,CASQGTGELFF,TGTGCCAGCCAGGGAACCGGGGAGCTGTTTTTT
TRBV12-3/TRBV12-4,few,.,TRBJ1-2,CASSLGTYGYTF,TGTGCCAGCAGTTTGGGGACATATGGCTACACCTTC
TRBV29-1,.,.,TRBJ1-1,CSVAQGFGTEAFF,TGCAGCGTTGCACAGGGCTTCGGCACTGAAGCTTTCTTT
TRBV30,.,TRBD1,TRBJ2-1,CAWSGAPGQGHGHSYNEQFF,TGTGCCTGGAGTGGGGCACCGGGACAGGGCCACGGACACTCCTACAATGAGCAGTTCTTC
TRBV6-5,once,.,TRBJ1-1,CASSYSGGPEAFF,TGTGCCAGCAGTTACTCTGGGGGCCCTGAAGCTTTCTTT
TRBV4-2,once,TRBD1,TRBJ1-2,CASSQNRGRDYGYTF,TGTGCCAGCAGCCAGAACAGGGGGCGAGACTATGGCTACACCTTC
TRBV7-2,.,TRBD1,TRBJ2-2,CASSPGGRPYTGELFF,TGTGCCAGCAGTCCAGGGGGCCGACCTTACACCGGGGAGCTGTTTTTT
TRBV10-3,.,.,TRBJ1-1,CAISESRAEAFF,TGTGCCATCAGTGAGAGTCGGGCTGAAGCTTTCTTT
TRBV4-2,.,TRBD2,TRBJ2-1,CASSQDEVRLAETNEQFF,TGTGCCAGCAGCCAAGATGAGGTTAGGCTAGCGGAGACCAATGAGCAGTTCTTC
TRBV19,.,TRBD1,TRBJ1-2,CASTTTGQGYSGYTF,TGTGCCAGTACCACCACGGGACAGGGATATAGTGGCTACACCTTC
TRBV5-1,few,TRBD1,TRBJ2-7,CASAKGTGGAEQYF,TGCGCCAGCGCGAAGGGGACAGGGGGCGCTGAGCAGTACTTC
TRBV11-3,.,TRBD2,TRBJ2-3,CASSFSGREDTQYF,TGTGCCAGCAGTTTTAGCGGGAGGGAGGATACGCAGTATTTT
TRBV7-2,.,.,TRBJ2-1,CASTPAGLAHEQFF,TGTGCCAGCACCCCCGCGGGGCTAGCCCATGAGCAGTTCTTC
TRBV21-1,once,.,TRBJ1-6,CASSKGTGLRNSPLHF,TGTGCCAGCAGCAAGGGGACAGGGCTACGTAATTCACCCCTCCACTTT
TRBV7-2,.,TRBD1,TRBJ1-5,CASSLRRDREGQPQHF,TGTGCCAGCAGCTTGCGTAGGGACAGGGAAGGGCAGCCCCAGCATTTT
TRBV12-3/TRBV12-4,.,.,TRBJ2-1,CASSSDYHNEQFF,TGTGCCAGCAGTTCAGACTATCACAATGAGCAGTTCTTC
TRBV6-6,.,.,TRBJ1-4,CASSPGWGDEKLFF,TGTGCCAGCAGTCCAGGGTGGGGGGATGAAAAACTGTTTTTT
TRBV6-5,.,.,TRBJ1-5,CATDDSSNQPQHF,TGCGCGACCGACGACAGCAGCAATCAGCCCCAGCATTTT
TRBV18,.,TRBD2,TRBJ2-1,CASSPPSGSGSEQFF,TGTGCCAGCTCACCACCGAGCGGGAGTGGGAGTGAGCAGTTCTTC
TRBV4-1,.,TRBD2,TRBJ2-5,CASSLLAGEIQETQYF,TGCGCCAGCAGCCTGTTAGCGGGAGAGATCCAAGAGACCCAGTACTTC
TRBV7-3,.,TRBD1,TRBJ2-1,CASSPGTGAYNEQFF,TGTGCCAGCAGCCCGGGGACAGGGGCCTACAATGAGCAGTTCTTC
TRBV5-8,.,.,TRBJ1-2,CASSLHRSRGYTF,TGTGCCAGCAGCTTGCATCGCTCTAGGGGCTACACCTTC
TRBV7-2,few,.,TRBJ1-5,CASSFGVLYQPQHF,TGTGCCAGCAGCTTTGGTGTTCTATATCAGCCCCAGCATTTT
TRBV18,few,TRBD1,TRBJ1-1,CASSPRQGQNTEAFF,TGTGCCAGCTCACCAAGACAGGGGCAGAACACTGAAGCTTTCTTT
TRBV6-1,.,TRBD1,TRBJ1-4,CASSESRGREKLFF,TGTGCCAGCAGTGAATCCAGGGGGCGGGAAAAACTGTTTTTT
TRBV9,.,.,TRBJ1-6,CASSAPGRGSPLHF,TGTGCCAGCAGCGCCCCCGGGCGAGGGTCACCCCTCCACTTT
TRBV13,.,.,TRBJ2-7,CASSYTGRYEQYF,TGTGCCAGCAGCTATACAGGGCGCTACGAGCAGTACTTC
TRBV6-5,.,TRBD1,TRBJ1-6,CASSPGQGESPLHF,TGTGCCAGCAGTCCGGGACAGGGGGAATCACCCCTCCACTTT
TRBV19,.,.,TRBJ1-2,CASSIAGKGYGYTF,TGTGCCAGTAGTATTGCAGGGAAAGGCTATGGCTACACCTTC
TRBV30,.,TRBD1,TRBJ1-5,CAWSTGQGVNQPQHF,TGTGCCTGGAGTACGGGACAGGGGGTTAATCAGCCCCAGCATTTT
TRBV6-6,few,TRBD2,TRBJ2-1,CASKVAGAYEQFF,TGTGCCAGCAAAGTGGCGGGAGCCTATGAGCAGTTCTTC
TRBV7-9,.,TRBD2,TRBJ2-7,CASSPGLAGKVYEQYF,TGTGCCAGCAGCCCGGGACTAGCGGGAAAGGTCTACGAGCAGTACTTC
TRBV5-1,.,.,TRBJ2-1,CASSLAGTAWGEQFF,TGCGCCAGCAGCTTGGCCGGGACTGCTTGGGGGGAGCAGTTCTTC
TRBV28,.,.,TRBJ2-2,CASIEGRNTGELFF,TGTGCCAGCATAGAAGGGAGGAACACTGGGGAGCTGTTTTTT
TRBV3-1/TRBV3-2,.,.,TRBJ2-2,CASSSSTGELFF,TGTGCCAGCAGCTCTAGCACCGGGGAGCTGTTTTTT
TRBV10-3,.,TRBD1,TRBJ1-2,CAISESDRGHGYTF,TGTGCCATCAGTGAGTCTGACAGGGGGCACGGCTACACCTTC
TRBV7-6,.,TRBD1,TRBJ1-3,CASSSQTGGGNTIYF,TGTGCCAGCAGCTCCCAGACAGGGGGCGGAAACACCATATATTTT
TRBV4-2,.,TRBD1,TRBJ1-1,CASSQDRGSAEAFF,TGTGCCAGCAGCCAGGACAGGGGATCCGCTGAAGCTTTCTTT
TRBV7-9,.,.,TRBJ2-7,CASSFRDSPYEQYF,TGTGCCAGCAGCTTCCGGGACTCACCCTACGAGCAGTACTTC
TRBV5-4,.,TRBD1,TRBJ1-2,CASSLGQLLLEGYTF,TGTGCCAGCAGCCTGGGACAGCTTTTATTAGAAGGCTACACCTTC
TRBV19,.,TRBD1,TRBJ2-7,CASRDRADEQYF,TGTGCCAGTAGGGACAGGGCCGACGAGCAGTACTTC
TRBV6-6,.,TRBD1,TRBJ1-2,CASSANIDRVKSGYTF,TGTGCCAGCAGTGCGAACATAGACAGGGTTAAATCTGGCTACACCTTC
TRBV9,.,.,TRBJ1-1,CASSQTRSTEAFF,TGTGCCAGCAGCCAGACTAGGAGTACTGAAGCTTTCTTT
TRBV6-5,.,TRBD1,TRBJ1-1,CASSYGQATEAFF,TGTGCCAGCAGTTACGGACAGGCCACTGAAGCTTTCTTT
TRBV7-2,.,TRBD1,TRBJ1-3,CASSSQPGTAGNTIYF,TGTGCCAGCAGCTCACAACCGGGGACAGCTGGAAACACCATATATTTT
TRBV9,.,.,TRBJ1-6,CASSAQRDNSPLHF,TGTGCCAGCAGCGCACAGAGAGATAATTCACCCCTCCACTTT
TRBV28,.,.,TRBJ2-2,CASTPQDYNTGELFF,TGTGCCAGCACTCCGCAGGACTACAACACCGGGGAGCTGTTTTTT
TRBV6-2/TRBV6-3,.,.,TRBJ1-3,CASSYATGRFSGNTIYF,TGTGCCAGCAGTTACGCGACAGGACGGTTCTCTGGAAACACCATATATTTT
TRBV5-6,.,TRBD1,TRBJ1-4,CASSKRQGGEKLFF,TGTGCCAGCAGCAAGAGACAGGGGGGTGAAAAACTGTTTTTT